Given below is one T cell receptor beta chain in context. No antigen is known for it. This sample is part of a study of cytomegalovirus exposure and HLA in healthy donors. CDR1 is MNHNY, CDR2 SVGAGI, per germline (reference sequence). The CDR3 is 14 residues long. Trimming removed 4 bases from V and 6 bases from J; junction bases left unmatched: 4. General observations from the study: In a later analysis, HLA-C alleles had the fewest associated TCRs, DRB1 alleles the most. Segments of the TCR beta V type were, in most cases, productive about 90% or about 30% of the time in an earlier analysis. When a later analysis compared HLA-associated TCR beta chains with equally common others, the HLA-associated chains turned out to be more clonally expanded and to have lower generation probabilities.

Primers: 60 Vbeta forward and 13 Jbeta reverse. Only in-frame clones appear in the TCRdb table, and some are missing; sequencing was by immunoSEQ multiplex PCR. This sample carries about 190,000 clones, roughly 76% of them seen once, and the ten largest clones take about 5.7%. This TCR derives from a man aged 35-49 years in good health and CMV-seropositive. The sample was PBMCs. The chain carries TRBV6-6 and TRBJ1-4, with 8 bases matching TRBD1. The CDR3 spells CASSLDREYEKLFF. CDR3 nucleotide sequence: TGTGCCAGCAGTTTGGACAGGGAGTATGAAAAACTGTTTTTT.